These T cell receptor beta chains were read from a single sample in a study of blood T cell repertoires in COVID-19. Clones were sequenced by immunoSEQ multiplex PCR, and TCRdb holds only the in-frame ones, with some missing. Seen here are about 81,000 clones, about 71% observed once, and the top ten hold 3.5% to 4.5%. The specimen was peripheral blood. Receptors were obtained from a woman aged 45 to 65 with acute or convalescent COVID-19. The CDR3 runs from the conserved cysteine through the conserved F or W. The D gene is left open where the match is weak. The listing skips clone size in some rows; elsewhere it reads once, few, many or a size class.

TRBD1	TRBV9	NA	16	TRBJ1-4	CASSVGPHRGDEKLFF	TGTGCCAGCAGCGTAGGCCCTCACAGGGGTGATGAAAAACTGTTTTTT
NA	TRBV5-5	few	12	TRBJ2-1	CASSFPSDEQFF	TGTGCCAGCAGCTTTCCTAGCGATGAGCAGTTCTTC
NA	TRBV19	NA	15	TRBJ2-7	CASSRKTGMWGEQYF	TGTGCCAGTTCCCGCAAAACAGGGATGTGGGGCGAGCAGTACTTC
NA	TRBV9	once	15	TRBJ2-1	CASSVEQATYNEQFF	TGTGCCAGCAGCGTAGAACAGGCGACCTACAATGAGCAGTTCTTC
NA	TRBV11-3	NA	17	TRBJ2-2	CASSPGRGGVSSGELFF	TGTGCCAGCAGCCCTGGACGGGGCGGGGTATCGTCGGGGGAGCTGTTTTTT
TRBD2	TRBV3-1/TRBV3-2	NA	18	TRBJ2-3	CASSQEPLAGGRTDTQYF	TGTGCCAGCAGCCAAGAGCCTTTAGCGGGGGGGCGAACAGATACGCAGTATTTT
NA	TRBV15	once	15	TRBJ1-5	CATSRETGSNQPQHF	TGTGCCACCAGCAGAGAGACTGGTAGCAATCAGCCCCAGCATTTT
NA	TRBV28	NA	13	TRBJ2-7	CASSLARGHEQYF	TGTGCCAGCAGTTTGGCCAGGGGCCACGAGCAGTACTTC
NA	TRBV5-6	NA	14	TRBJ1-2	CASRGGGLNYGYTF	TGTGCCAGCCGCGGAGGAGGGCTAAACTATGGCTACACCTTC
NA	TRBV6-2/TRBV6-3	few	13	TRBJ1-1	CASSRPGGPEAFF	TGTGCCAGCAGTCGACCTGGAGGGCCTGAAGCTTTCTTT
TRBD1	TRBV30	few	15	TRBJ1-4	CAWRAKGAGSEKLFF	TGTGCCTGGAGGGCTAAGGGGGCCGGGAGTGAAAAACTGTTTTTT
NA	TRBV19	NA	13	TRBJ2-2	CASSRQTTGELFF	TGTGCCAGTAGTAGACAGACGACCGGGGAGCTGTTTTTT
NA	TRBV7-2	NA	16	TRBJ2-3	CASSLSIDRFTDTQYF	TGTGCCAGCAGCTTATCTATTGACAGGTTCACAGATACGCAGTATTTT
NA	TRBV7-9	NA	14	TRBJ1-4	CASSLARASGKLFF	TGTGCCAGCAGCTTAGCGCGGGCCTCAGGAAAACTGTTTTTT
NA	TRBV5-1	once	13	TRBJ2-7	CASSLDRTYEQYF	TGCGCCAGCAGCTTGGACAGGACCTACGAGCAGTACTTC
NA	TRBV6-5	few	13	TRBJ1-1	CASSKTVNTEAFF	TGTGCCAGCAGCAAAACGGTGAACACTGAAGCTTTCTTT
NA	TRBV4-3	NA	13	TRBJ1-1	CASSQAEDTEAFF	TGCGCCAGCAGCCAGGCGGAAGACACTGAAGCTTTCTTT
TRBD2	TRBV5-1	NA	15	TRBJ2-1	CASSLAGGTLNEQFF	TGCGCCAGCAGCTTAGCGGGGGGGACGTTGAATGAGCAGTTCTTC
NA	TRBV28	NA	14	TRBJ2-1	CASHVGAPTNEQFF	TGTGCCAGCCATGTGGGGGCCCCTACCAATGAGCAGTTCTTC
TRBD1	TRBV27	NA	14	TRBJ2-1	CASTQGQGINEQFF	TGTGCCAGCACCCAGGGACAGGGAATTAATGAGCAGTTCTTC
TRBD1	TRBV5-1	NA	15	TRBJ1-4	CASSLAGTGDEKLFF	TGCGCCAGCAGCTTGGCGGGGACAGGGGATGAAAAACTGTTTTTT
TRBD1	TRBV29-1	NA	15	TRBJ2-7	CSVEGQGPIYYEQYF	TGCAGCGTCGAGGGACAGGGCCCCATATACTACGAGCAGTACTTC
NA	TRBV6-1	NA	16	TRBJ1-6	CASSEVWSSYNSPLHF	TGTGCCAGCAGTGAAGTATGGAGCTCCTATAATTCACCCCTCCACTTT
TRBD1	TRBV7-2	NA	12	TRBJ1-1	CASAQGAGEAFF	TGTGCCAGCGCACAGGGGGCGGGTGAAGCTTTCTTT
NA	TRBV28	NA	15	TRBJ1-4	CASSSPGVVDEKLFF	TGTGCCAGCAGTTCCCCCGGGGTGGTGGATGAAAAACTGTTTTTT
TRBD1	TRBV5-8	NA	16	TRBJ1-1	CASSKGTGGRYTEAFF	TGTGCCAGCAGCAAAGGGACAGGGGGACGGTACACTGAAGCTTTCTTT
TRBD1	TRBV27	NA	16	TRBJ2-1	CASSQSRTGSYNEQFF	TGTGCCAGCAGCCAATCCCGGACAGGCTCCTACAATGAGCAGTTCTTC
NA	TRBV20-1	NA	15	TRBJ1-6	CSASGTRGPNSPLHF	TGCAGTGCTAGTGGAACCAGGGGCCCGAATTCACCCCTCCACTTT
NA	TRBV5-4	once	13	TRBJ2-3	CASSFEASDTQYF	TGTGCCAGCAGCTTTGAGGCGTCCGATACGCAGTATTTT
NA	TRBV10-2	NA	13	TRBJ2-3	CASSESMGALQYF	TGCGCCAGCAGTGAGTCAATGGGGGCCCTGCAGTATTTT
NA	TRBV2	NA	14	TRBJ1-4	CASSWGRTNEKLFF	TGTGCCAGCAGCTGGGGGCGAACTAATGAAAAACTGTTTTTT
TRBD1	TRBV28	NA	14	TRBJ1-1	CASSLSGTGSEAFF	TGTGCCAGCAGTTTATCCGGGACAGGGTCTGAAGCTTTCTTT
TRBD1	TRBV6-5	NA	13	TRBJ2-3	CASTEGGPDTQYF	TGTGCCAGCACCGAAGGGGGCCCAGATACGCAGTATTTT
NA	TRBV28	few	13	TRBJ1-5	CATQEGGNQPQHF	TGTGCCACACAGGAAGGGGGCAATCAGCCCCAGCATTTT
TRBD1	TRBV6-5	NA	14	TRBJ2-2	CASRDRDFTGELFF	TGTGCCAGCAGGGACAGGGATTTCACCGGGGAGCTGTTTTTT
NA	TRBV12-3/TRBV12-4	NA	13	TRBJ1-2	CASISWGGSGYTF	TGTGCCAGCATCTCCTGGGGGGGAAGTGGCTACACCTTC
NA	TRBV20-1	NA	15	TRBJ1-5	CSASTGMGNNQPQHF	TGCAGTGCTAGTACAGGGATGGGTAACAATCAGCCCCAGCATTTT
TRBD2	TRBV3-1/TRBV3-2	NA	18	TRBJ2-7	CASTDNKRGRPWWYEQYF	TGTGCCAGCACCGACAATAAGCGGGGGAGACCTTGGTGGTACGAGCAGTACTTC
TRBD1	TRBV5-1	NA	13	TRBJ1-2	CASSSQGDGGYTF	TGCGCCAGCAGCAGTCAGGGGGATGGTGGCTACACCTTC
TRBD1	TRBV6-5	NA	15	TRBJ1-6	CASRTPGQSYSPLHF	TGTGCCAGCAGGACACCGGGACAGTCCTATTCACCCCTCCACTTT
NA	TRBV6-2/TRBV6-3	NA	11	TRBJ2-2	CASSLTGELFF	TGTGCCAGCAGCTTAACCGGGGAGCTGTTTTTT